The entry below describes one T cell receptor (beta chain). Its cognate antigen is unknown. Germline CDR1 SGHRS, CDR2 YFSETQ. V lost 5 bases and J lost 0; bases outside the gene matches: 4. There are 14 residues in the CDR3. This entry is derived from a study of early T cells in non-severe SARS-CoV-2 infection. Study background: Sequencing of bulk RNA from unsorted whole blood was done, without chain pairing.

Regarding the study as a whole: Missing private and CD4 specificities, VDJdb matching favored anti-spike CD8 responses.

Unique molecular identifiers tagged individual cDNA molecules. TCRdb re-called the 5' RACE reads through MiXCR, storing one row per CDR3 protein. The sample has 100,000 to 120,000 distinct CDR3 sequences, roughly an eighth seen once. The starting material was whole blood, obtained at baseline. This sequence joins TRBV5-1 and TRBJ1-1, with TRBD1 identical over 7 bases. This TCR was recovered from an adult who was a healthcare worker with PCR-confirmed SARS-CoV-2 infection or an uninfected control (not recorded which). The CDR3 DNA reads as TGCGCCAGCAGTTATGACAGGGTGAACACTGAAGCTTTCTTT. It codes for CASSYDRVNTEAFF.